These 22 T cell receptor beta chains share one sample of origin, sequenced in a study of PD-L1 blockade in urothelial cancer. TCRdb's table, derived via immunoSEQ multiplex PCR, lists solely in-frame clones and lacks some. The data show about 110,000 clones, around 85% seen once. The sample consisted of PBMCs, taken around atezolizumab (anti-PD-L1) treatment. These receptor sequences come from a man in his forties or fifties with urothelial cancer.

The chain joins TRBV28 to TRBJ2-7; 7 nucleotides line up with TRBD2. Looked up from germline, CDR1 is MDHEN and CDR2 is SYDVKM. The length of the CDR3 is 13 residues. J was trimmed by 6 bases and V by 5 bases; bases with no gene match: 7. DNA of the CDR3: TGTGCCAGCAGTGGCGTTGGGAGGGTCGAGCAGTACTTC. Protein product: CASSGVGRVEQYF.

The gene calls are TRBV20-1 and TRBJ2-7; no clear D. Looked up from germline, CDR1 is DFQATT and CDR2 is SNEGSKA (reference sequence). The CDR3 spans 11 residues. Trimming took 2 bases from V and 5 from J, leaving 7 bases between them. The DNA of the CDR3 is TGCAGTGCTAGAAGCCTGGACGAGCAGTACTTC. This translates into CSARSLDEQYF.

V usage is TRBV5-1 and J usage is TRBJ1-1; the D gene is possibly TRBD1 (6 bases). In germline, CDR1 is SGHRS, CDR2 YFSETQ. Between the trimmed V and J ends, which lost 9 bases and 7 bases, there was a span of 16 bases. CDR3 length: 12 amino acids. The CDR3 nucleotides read TGCGCCACCGGGATTGACAGGAGTGAAGCTTTCTTT. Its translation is CATGIDRSEAFF.

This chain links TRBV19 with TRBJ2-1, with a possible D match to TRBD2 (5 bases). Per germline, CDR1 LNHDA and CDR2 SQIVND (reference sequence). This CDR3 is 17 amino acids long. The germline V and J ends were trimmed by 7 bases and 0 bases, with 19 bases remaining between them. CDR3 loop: CASTRAGGSHSYNEQFF. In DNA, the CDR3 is TGTGCCAGTACCCGGGCGGGCGGTAGCCACTCCTACAATGAGCAGTTCTTC.

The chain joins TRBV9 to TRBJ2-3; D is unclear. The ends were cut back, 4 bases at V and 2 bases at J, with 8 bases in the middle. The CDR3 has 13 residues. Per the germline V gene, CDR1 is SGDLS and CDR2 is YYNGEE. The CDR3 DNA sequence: TGTGCCAGCAGCCCCCGCGCCACAGATACGCAGTATTTT. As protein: CASSPRATDTQYF.

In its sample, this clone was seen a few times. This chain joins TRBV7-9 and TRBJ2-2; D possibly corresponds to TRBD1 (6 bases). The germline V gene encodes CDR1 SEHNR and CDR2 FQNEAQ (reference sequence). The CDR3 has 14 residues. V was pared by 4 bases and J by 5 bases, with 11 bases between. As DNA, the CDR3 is TGTGCCAGCAGCTCCGTAACAGGGACCGGGGAGCTGTTTTTT. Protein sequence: CASSSVTGTGELFF. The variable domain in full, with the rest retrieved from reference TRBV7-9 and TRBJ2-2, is DTGVSQNPRHKITKRGQNVTFRCDPISEHNRLYWYRQTLGQGPEFLTYFQNEAQLEKSRLLSDRFSAERPKGSFSTLEIQRTEQGDSAMYLCASSSVTGTGELFFGEGSRLTVL.

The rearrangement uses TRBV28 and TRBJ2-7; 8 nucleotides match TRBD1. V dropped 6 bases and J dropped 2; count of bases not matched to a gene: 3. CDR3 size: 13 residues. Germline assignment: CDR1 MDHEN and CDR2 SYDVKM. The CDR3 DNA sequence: TGTGCCAGCAGGGGGACAGGAGCCTACGAGCAGTACTTC. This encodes CASRGTGAYEQYF.

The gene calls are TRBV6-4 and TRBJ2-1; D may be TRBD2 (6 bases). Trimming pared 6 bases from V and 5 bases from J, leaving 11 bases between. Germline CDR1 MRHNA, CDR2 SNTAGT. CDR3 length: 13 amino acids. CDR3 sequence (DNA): TGTGCCAGCAGCGGGACTCCTAACAATGAGCAGTTCTTC. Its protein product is CASSGTPNNEQFF.

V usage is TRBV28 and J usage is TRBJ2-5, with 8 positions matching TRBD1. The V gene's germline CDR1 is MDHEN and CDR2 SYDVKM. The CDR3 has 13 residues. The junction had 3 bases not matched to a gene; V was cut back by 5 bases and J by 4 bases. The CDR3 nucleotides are TGTGCCAGCAGTCGGACAGGGCGAGAGACCCAGTACTTC. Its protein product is CASSRTGRETQYF.

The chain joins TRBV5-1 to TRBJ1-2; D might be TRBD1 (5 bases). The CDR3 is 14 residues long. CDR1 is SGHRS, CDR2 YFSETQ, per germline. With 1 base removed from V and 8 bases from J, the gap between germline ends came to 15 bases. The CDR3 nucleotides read TGCGCCAGCAGCTTGAACACGCGGGGGGAAGGCTACACCTTC. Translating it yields CASSLNTRGEGYTF.

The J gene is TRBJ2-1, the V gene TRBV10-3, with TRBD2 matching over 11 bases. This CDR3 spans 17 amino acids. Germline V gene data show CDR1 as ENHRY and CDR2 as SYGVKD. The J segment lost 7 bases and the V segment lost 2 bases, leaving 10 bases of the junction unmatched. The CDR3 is CAISEGSGRAFLNEQFF. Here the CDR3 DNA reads TGTGCCATCAGTGAGGGTAGCGGGAGGGCGTTTTTAAATGAGCAGTTCTTC.

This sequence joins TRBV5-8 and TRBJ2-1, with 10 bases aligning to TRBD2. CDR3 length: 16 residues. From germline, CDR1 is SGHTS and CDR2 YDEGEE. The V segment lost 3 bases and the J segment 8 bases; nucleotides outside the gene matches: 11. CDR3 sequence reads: CASSSWGASGRDEQFF. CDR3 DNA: TGTGCCAGCAGCTCCTGGGGTGCTAGCGGGAGAGATGAGCAGTTCTTC.

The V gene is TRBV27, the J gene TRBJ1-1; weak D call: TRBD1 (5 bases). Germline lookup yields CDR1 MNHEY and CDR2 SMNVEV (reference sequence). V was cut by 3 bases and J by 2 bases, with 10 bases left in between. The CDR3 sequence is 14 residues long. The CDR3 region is CASSFRQTNTEAFF. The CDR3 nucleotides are TGTGCCAGCAGTTTTAGACAGACCAACACTGAAGCTTTCTTT.

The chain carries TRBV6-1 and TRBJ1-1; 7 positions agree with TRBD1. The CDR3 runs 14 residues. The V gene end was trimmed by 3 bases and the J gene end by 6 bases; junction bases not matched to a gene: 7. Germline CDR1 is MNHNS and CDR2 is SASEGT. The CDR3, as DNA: TGTGCCAGCAGTGATCCGACAGGGAGCGCTGAAGCTTTCTTT. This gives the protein CASSDPTGSAEAFF.

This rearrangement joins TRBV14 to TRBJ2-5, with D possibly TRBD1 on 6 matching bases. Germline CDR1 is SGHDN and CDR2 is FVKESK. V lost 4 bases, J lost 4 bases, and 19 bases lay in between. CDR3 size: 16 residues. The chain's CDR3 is CASSRIRGPLLETQYF. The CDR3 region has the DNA TGTGCCAGCAGCCGGATCAGGGGCCCCTTGTTAGAGACCCAGTACTTC.

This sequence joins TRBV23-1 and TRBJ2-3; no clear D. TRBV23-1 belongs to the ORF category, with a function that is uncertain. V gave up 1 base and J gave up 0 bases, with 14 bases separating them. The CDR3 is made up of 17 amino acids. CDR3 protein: CASSQFKTQPSTDTQYF. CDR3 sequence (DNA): TGCGCCAGCAGTCAATTTAAAACACAACCTAGCACAGATACGCAGTATTTT.

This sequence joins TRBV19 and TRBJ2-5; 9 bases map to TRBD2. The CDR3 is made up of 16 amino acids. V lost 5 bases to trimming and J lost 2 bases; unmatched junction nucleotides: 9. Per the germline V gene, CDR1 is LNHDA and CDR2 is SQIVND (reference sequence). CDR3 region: CASSPASGIRQETQYF. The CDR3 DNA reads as TGTGCCAGTAGTCCAGCTAGCGGGATAAGGCAAGAGACCCAGTACTTC.

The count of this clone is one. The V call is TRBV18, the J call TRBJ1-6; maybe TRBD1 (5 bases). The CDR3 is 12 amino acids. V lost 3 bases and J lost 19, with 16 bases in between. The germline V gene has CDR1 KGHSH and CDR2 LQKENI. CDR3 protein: CASSPVRGVGHF. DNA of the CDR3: TGTGCCAGCTCACCCGTACGGGGGGTAGGACACTTT. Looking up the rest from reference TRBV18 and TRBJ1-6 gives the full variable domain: NAGVMQNPRHLVRRRGQEARLRCSPMKGHSHVYWYRQLPEEGLKFMVYLQKENIIDESGMPKERFSAEFPKEGPSILRIQQVVRGDSAAYFCASSPVRGVGHFGNGTRLTVT.

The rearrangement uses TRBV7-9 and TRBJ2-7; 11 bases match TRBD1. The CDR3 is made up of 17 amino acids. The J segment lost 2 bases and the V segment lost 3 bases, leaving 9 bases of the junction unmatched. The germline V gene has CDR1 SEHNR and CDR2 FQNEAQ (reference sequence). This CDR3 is CASSFPLGQGATYEQYF. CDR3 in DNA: TGTGCCAGCAGCTTCCCACTTGGACAGGGGGCCACCTACGAGCAGTACTTC.

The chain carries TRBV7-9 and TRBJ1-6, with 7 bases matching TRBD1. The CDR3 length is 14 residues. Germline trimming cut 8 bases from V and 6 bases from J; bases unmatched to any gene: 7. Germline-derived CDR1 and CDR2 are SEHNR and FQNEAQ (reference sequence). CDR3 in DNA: TGTGCCAGCCTCCCGGACAGGTCTAATTCACCCCTCCACTTT. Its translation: CASLPDRSNSPLHF.

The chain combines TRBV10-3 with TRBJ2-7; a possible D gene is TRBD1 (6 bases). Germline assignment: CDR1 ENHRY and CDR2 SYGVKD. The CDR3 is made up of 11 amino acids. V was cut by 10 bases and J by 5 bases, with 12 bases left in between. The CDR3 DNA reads TGTGCCACTTCAGGGGACCACGAGCAGTACTTC. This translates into CATSGDHEQYF.

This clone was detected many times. Here the CDR3 reads CASVTGGKRQPQHF. CDR3 coding DNA: TGCGCCAGCGTGACCGGGGGGAAGCGTCAGCCCCAGCATTTT. The chain uses TRBV10-2 and TRBJ1-5; TRBD1 might be the D (5 bases). From germline, CDR1 is WSHSY and CDR2 SAAADI. Trimming cost V 8 bases and J 6 bases, with 17 bases left between them. The CDR3 is 14 residues long.